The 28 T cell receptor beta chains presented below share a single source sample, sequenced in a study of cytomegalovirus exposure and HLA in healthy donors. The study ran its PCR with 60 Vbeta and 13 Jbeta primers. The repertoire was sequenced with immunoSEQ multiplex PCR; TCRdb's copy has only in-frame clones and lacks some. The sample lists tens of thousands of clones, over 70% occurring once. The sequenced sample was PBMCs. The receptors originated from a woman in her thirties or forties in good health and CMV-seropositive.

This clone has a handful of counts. The CDR3 sequence is CSVEAGLWEGGVDEQFF. DNA for the CDR3: TGCAGCGTTGAAGCCGGCCTTTGGGAGGGGGGAGTTGATGAGCAGTTCTTC. This chain joins TRBV29-1 and TRBJ2-1, with D perhaps TRBD2 (7 bases). V was cut by 1 base and J by 8 bases, with 24 bases left in between. The CDR3 covers 17 residues. CDR1 is SQVTM and CDR2 is ANQGSEA in the germline V gene.

The CDR3 DNA reads TGTGCCAGCAGCCGAGCGCGCCAAGGGGAACTGTTTTTT. It yields the protein CASSRARQGELFF. This rearrangement joins TRBV14 to TRBJ1-4, with D tentatively TRBD1 (5 bases). Trimming took off 4 bases at V and 12 bases at J, with 15 bases between the two ends. Germline V gene sequence: CDR1 SGHDN, CDR2 FVKESK. This CDR3 has 13 residues.

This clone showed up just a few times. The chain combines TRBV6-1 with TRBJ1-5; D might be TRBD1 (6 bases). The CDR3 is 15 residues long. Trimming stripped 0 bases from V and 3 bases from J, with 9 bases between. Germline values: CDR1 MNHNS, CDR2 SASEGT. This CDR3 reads CASSEAGGANQPQHF. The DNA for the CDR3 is TGTGCCAGCAGTGAAGCAGGGGGTGCCAATCAGCCCCAGCATTTT.

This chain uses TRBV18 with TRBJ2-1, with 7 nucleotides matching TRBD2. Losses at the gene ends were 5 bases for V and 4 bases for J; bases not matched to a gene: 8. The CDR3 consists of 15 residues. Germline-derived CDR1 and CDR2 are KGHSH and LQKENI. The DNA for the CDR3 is TGTGCCAGCTCATCTTCAGCGGGGCCTTACAATGAGCAGTTCTTC. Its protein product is CASSSSAGPYNEQFF. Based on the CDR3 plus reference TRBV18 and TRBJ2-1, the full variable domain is NAGVMQNPRHLVRRRGQEARLRCSPMKGHSHVYWYRQLPEEGLKFMVYLQKENIIDESGMPKERFSAEFPKEGPSILRIQQVVRGDSAAYFCASSSSAGPYNEQFFGPGTRLTVL.

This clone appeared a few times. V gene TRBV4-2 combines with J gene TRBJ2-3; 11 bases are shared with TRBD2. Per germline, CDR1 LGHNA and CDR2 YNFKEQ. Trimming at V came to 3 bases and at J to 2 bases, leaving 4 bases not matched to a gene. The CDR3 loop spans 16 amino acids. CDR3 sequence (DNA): TGTGCCAGCAGCCAGGGACTAGCGGACTTCACAGATACGCAGTATTTT. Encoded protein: CASSQGLADFTDTQYF.

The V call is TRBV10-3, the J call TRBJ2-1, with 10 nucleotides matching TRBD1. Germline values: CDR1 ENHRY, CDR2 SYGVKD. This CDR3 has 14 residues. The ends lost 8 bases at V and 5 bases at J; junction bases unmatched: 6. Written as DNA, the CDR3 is TGTGCCATCGGAGGACAGGGGGTTGACAATGAGCAGTTCTTC. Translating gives CAIGGQGVDNEQFF.

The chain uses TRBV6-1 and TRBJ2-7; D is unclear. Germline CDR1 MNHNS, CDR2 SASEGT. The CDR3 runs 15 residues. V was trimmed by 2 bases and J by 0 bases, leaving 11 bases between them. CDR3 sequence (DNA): TGTGCCAGCAGTGAACGCGACTCTTCCTCCTACGAGCAGTACTTC. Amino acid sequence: CASSERDSSSYEQYF.

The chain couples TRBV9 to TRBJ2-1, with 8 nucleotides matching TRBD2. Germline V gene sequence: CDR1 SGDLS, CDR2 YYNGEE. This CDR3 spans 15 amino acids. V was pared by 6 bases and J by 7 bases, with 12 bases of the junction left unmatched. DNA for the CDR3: TGTGCCAGCAATGAAGCGGGAGCTAGGAGGAATGAGCAGTTCTTC. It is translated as CASNEAGARRNEQFF.

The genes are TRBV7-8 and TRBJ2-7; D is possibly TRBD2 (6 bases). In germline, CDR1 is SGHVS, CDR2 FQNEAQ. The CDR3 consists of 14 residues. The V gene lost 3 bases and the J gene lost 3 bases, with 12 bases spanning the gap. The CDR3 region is CASSFAGSSYEQYF. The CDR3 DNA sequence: TGTGCCAGCAGCTTCGCGGGATCGAGCTACGAGCAGTACTTC.

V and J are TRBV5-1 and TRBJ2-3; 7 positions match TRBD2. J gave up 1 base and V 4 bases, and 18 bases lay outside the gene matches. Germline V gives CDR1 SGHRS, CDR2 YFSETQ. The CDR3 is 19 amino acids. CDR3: CASSPSPSRSAGGTDTQYF. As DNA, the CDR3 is TGCGCCAGCAGCCCCTCCCCTTCCAGGTCCGCGGGGGGCACAGATACGCAGTATTTT.

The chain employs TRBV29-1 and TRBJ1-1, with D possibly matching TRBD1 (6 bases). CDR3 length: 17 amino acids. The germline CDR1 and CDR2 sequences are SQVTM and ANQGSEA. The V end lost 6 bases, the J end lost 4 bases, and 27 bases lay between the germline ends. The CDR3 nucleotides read TGCAGCGTGGCCACCTTAAACAGGGCACGGGGGGGCACTGAAGCTTTCTTT. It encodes CSVATLNRARGGTEAFF.

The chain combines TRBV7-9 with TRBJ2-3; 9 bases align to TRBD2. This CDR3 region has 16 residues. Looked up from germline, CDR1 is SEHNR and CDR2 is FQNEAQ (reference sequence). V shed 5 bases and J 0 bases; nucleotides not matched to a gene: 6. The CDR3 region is CASSREAGGSTDTQYF. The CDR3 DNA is TGTGCCAGCAGCCGTGAGGCGGGAGGGAGCACAGATACGCAGTATTTT.

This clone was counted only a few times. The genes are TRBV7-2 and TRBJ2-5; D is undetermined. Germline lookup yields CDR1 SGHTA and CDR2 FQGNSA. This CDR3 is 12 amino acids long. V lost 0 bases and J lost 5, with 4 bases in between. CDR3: CASSLARETQYF. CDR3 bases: TGTGCCAGCAGCTTAGCGAGGGAGACCCAGTACTTC. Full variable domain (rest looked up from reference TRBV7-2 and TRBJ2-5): GAGVSQSPSNKVTEKGKDVELRCDPISGHTALYWYRQSLGQGLEFLIYFQGNSAPDKSGLPSDRFSAERTGGSVSTLTIQRTQQEDSAVYLCASSLARETQYFGPGTRLLVL.

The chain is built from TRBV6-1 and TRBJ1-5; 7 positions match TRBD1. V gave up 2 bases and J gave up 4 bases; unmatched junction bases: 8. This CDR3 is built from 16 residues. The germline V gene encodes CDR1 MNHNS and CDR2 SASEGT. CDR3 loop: CASSESGTARNQPQHF. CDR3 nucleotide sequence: TGTGCCAGCAGTGAATCAGGGACAGCACGGAATCAGCCCCAGCATTTT.

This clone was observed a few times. The CDR3 region is CASSPGQGMDTQYF. CDR3 in DNA: TGTGCCAGCAGCCCGGGACAGGGGATGGATACGCAGTATTTT. The chain joins TRBV5-4 to TRBJ2-3; TRBD1 matches 10 bases. V shed 4 bases and J 6 bases; nucleotides not matched to a gene: 5. Germline assignment: CDR1 SGHNT and CDR2 YYREEE (reference sequence). The CDR3 contains 14 residues.

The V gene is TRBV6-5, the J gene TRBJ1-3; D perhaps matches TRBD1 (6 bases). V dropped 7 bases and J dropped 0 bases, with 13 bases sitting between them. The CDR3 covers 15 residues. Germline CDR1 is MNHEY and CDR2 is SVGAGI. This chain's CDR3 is CASKGGGSSGNTIYF. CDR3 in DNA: TGTGCCAGCAAGGGAGGGGGTTCCTCTGGAAACACCATATATTTT.

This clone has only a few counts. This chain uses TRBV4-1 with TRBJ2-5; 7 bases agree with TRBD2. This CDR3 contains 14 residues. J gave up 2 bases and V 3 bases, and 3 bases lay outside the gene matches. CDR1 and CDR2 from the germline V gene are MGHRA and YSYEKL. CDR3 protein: CASSHPGLQETQYF. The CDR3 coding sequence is TGCGCCAGCAGCCACCCGGGACTACAAGAGACCCAGTACTTC.

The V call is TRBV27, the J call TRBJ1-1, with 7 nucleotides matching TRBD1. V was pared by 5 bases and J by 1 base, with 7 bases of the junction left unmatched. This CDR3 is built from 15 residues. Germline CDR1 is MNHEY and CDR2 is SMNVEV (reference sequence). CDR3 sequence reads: CASSLLGQANTEAFF. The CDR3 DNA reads TGTGCCAGCAGTCTCCTAGGACAGGCGAACACTGAAGCTTTCTTT.

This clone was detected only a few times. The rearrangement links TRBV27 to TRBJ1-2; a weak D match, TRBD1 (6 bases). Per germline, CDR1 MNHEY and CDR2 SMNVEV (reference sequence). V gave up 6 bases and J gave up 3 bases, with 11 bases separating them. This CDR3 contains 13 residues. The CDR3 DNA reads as TGTGCCAGCAGGCGGGGGCCTGACTATGGCTACACCTTC. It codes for CASRRGPDYGYTF.

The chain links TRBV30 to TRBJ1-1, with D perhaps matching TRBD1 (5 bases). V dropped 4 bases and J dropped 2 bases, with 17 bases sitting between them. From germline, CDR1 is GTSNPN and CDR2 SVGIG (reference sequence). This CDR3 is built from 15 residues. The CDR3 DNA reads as TGTGCCTGGAATCCCTCGCGGGGACGTAACACTGAAGCTTTCTTT. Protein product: CAWNPSRGRNTEAFF.

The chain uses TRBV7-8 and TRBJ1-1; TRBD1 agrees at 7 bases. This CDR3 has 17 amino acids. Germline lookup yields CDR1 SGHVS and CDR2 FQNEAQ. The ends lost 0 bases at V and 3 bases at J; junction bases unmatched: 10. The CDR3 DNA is TGTGCCAGCAGCTTAGCCGGCCCAGGGGGTTGGGACACTGAAGCTTTCTTT. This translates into CASSLAGPGGWDTEAFF.

The CDR3 here is CACRQGAGGEQYF. The CDR3 bases are TGTGCCTGCAGACAGGGGGCGGGTGGTGAGCAGTACTTC. The V gene is TRBV30, the J gene TRBJ2-7, with 10 bases aligning to TRBD1. Germline lookup yields CDR1 GTSNPN and CDR2 SVGIG (reference sequence). The CDR3 runs 13 residues. V was pared by 6 bases and J by 7 bases, with 9 bases of the junction left unmatched.

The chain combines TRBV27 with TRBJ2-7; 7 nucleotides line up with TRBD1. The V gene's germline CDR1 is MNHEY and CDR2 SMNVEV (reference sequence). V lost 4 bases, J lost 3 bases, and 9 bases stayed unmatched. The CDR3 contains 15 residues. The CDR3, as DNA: TGTGCCAGCAGTTCACAGGGGAAGAGGGACTACGAGCAGTACTTC. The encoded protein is CASSSQGKRDYEQYF.

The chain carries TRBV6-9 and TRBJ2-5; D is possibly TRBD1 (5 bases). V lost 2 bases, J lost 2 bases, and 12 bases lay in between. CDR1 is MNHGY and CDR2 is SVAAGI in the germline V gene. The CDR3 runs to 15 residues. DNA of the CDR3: TGTGCCAGCAGTTATAGGGGCAGGAGACAAGAGACCCAGTACTTC. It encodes CASSYRGRRQETQYF.

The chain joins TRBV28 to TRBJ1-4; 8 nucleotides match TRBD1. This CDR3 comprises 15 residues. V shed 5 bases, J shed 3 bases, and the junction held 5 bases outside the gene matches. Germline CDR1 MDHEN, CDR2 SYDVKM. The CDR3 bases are TGTGCCAGCAGTCTACGGACAGGGCCTAATGAAAAACTGTTTTTT. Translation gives CASSLRTGPNEKLFF.

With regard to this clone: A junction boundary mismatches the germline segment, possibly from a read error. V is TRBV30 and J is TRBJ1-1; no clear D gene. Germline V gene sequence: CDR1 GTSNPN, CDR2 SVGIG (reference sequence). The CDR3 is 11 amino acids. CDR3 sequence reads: CAWSVLGGMVF. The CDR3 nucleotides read TGTGCCTGGAGTGTACTAGGAGGGATGGTGTTT.

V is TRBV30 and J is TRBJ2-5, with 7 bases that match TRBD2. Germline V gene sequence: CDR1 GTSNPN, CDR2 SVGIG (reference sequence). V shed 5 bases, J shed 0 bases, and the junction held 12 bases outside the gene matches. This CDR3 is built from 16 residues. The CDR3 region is CAWGSWEGTYQETQYF. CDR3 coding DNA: TGTGCCTGGGGCTCGTGGGAGGGGACGTACCAAGAGACCCAGTACTTC.

The CDR3 region has the DNA TGTGCCAGTAGGGAGCGGGGGGCCAACCTACCCTGGGATACGCAGTATTTT. It yields the protein CASRERGANLPWDTQYF. V usage is TRBV19 and J usage is TRBJ2-3; 9 nucleotides match TRBD2. Germline V lookup: CDR1 LNHDA, CDR2 SQIVND (reference sequence). This CDR3 comprises 17 residues. Unmatched junction bases numbered 16, after V lost 6 bases and J lost 6 bases.